This T cell receptor beta chain was found in a study of T cells in Graves' hyperthyroidism and ophthalmopathy. This clonotype was detected many times. What it recognizes is unknown. The investigators amplified TCR beta CDR3 regions from RNA transcripts. A set of HTBI primers served as the primers for a first-round RT-PCR of the TCR CDR3. TCRdb fed the multiplex PCR reads into MiXCR, producing one record per CDR3 protein. Here the sample spans hundreds of thousands of distinct CDR3 sequences, approximately 14% being singletons. Findings of the study overall: Ophthalmopathy was told apart from stable hyperthyroidism by a 13 V-J model.

From germline, CDR1 is MNHNS and CDR2 SASEGT. CDR3 size: 18 residues. V was pared by 5 bases and J by 0 bases, with 12 bases of the junction left unmatched. The hyperthyroidism was newly diagnosed and had lasted under 2 months; the patients were aged 18 to 65. Diagnostic assessment was based on clinical symptoms, serum thyroxine and TRAb, thyroid ultrasound and orbital computed tomography. PBMCs were collected from a roughly 9.7 ml volume of fresh peripheral blood. V is TRBV6-1 and J is TRBJ1-4; 7 bases match TRBD1. Sequenced: blood. This receptor was identified in a woman in her late teens or twenties with Graves' hyperthyroidism. The CDR3 spells CASSKRDRPFATNEKLFF. The DNA of the CDR3 is TGTGCCAGCAGTAAACGGGACAGACCTTTTGCAACTAATGAAAAACTGTTTTTT.